This T cell receptor beta chain was documented in a study of post-analysis software for immune sequencing data. Regarding the study as a whole: About 5 TRBV segments, including TRBV5-6, TRBV5-1 and TRBV20-1, were more frequent in patients than controls.

Note on this clonotype: Its antigen is not known.

The authors incorporated unique molecular identifiers into the TCR beta cDNA libraries. TCRdb re-called the PCR reads through MiXCR, storing one row per CDR3 protein. The sample has 650,000 to 900,000 distinct CDR3 sequences, 35% to 55% seen once. Germline V lookup: CDR1 SNHLY, CDR2 FYNNEI. The CDR3 covers 11 residues. The germline V and J ends were trimmed by 7 bases and 5 bases, with 8 bases remaining between them. The chain combines TRBV2 with TRBJ1-1; no reliable D call. The TCR was taken from a girl under 18 with multiple sclerosis. Sequencing input: blood. CDR3 bases: TGTGCCAGCAATATGGGGACTGAAGCTTTCTTT. Amino acids: CASNMGTEAFF.